Listed below are T cell receptor beta chains from one sample, sequenced in a study of T cells in Graves' hyperthyroidism and ophthalmopathy. TCRdb reprocessed the multiplex PCR reads with MiXCR, giving one entry per CDR3 protein. The data hold over 650,000 distinct CDR3 sequences, with about 45% observed a single time. Sequencing was performed on peripheral blood or thyroid tissue (not recorded which). Every receptor here comes from an adult man with Graves' disease, either hyperthyroidism or ophthalmopathy (not recorded which). Both conserved end residues are part of each CDR3. D genes are given only for firm matches. Clone size is given for some rows only: seen once, a few or many times, or a class if the clone is expanded.

D: -
size: -
J: TRBJ1-6
V: TRBV2
DNA: TGTGCCAGCAGTGAGGGGACTCCCCTCCACTTT
CDR3: CASSEGTPLHF

D: -
size: -
J: TRBJ1-1
V: TRBV24-1
DNA: TGTGCCACCAGTGGCCCGGGGAACACTGAAGCTTTCTTT
CDR3: CATSGPGNTEAFF

D: TRBD1
size: many
J: TRBJ1-5
V: TRBV24-1
DNA: TGTGCCACCAGTGATTCGCGACAGGGGGCTTTTCAGCCCCAGCATTTT
CDR3: CATSDSRQGAFQPQHF

D: TRBD1
size: many
J: TRBJ2-7
V: TRBV15
DNA: TGTGCCACCAGCAAGGCCGTCGGGACAGGGAACCTCTGGAACGAGCAGTACTTC
CDR3: CATSKAVGTGNLWNEQYF

D: TRBD1
size: -
J: TRBJ2-7
V: TRBV6-6
DNA: TGTGCCAGCAGTAACGGACAGGGGGCGGATTACGAGCAGTACTTC
CDR3: CASSNGQGADYEQYF

D: TRBD2
size: -
J: TRBJ2-5
V: TRBV15
DNA: TGTGCCACCAGCAGAGATCTCCTAGCGGGGGCCCAGTACTTC
CDR3: CATSRDLLAGAQYF

D: -
size: -
J: TRBJ1-1
V: TRBV25-1
DNA: TGTGCCAGCAGTAGGGTGGGGGGGCACCTGAACACTGAAGCTTTCTTT
CDR3: CASSRVGGHLNTEAFF

D: TRBD2
size: -
J: TRBJ2-7
V: TRBV29-1
DNA: TGCAGCGTTGAAACAGGGGGCGGGAGCCGGACTAGCGGGAGCGAGCAGTACTTC
CDR3: CSVETGGGSRTSGSEQYF

D: TRBD1
size: -
J: TRBJ1-1
V: TRBV20-1
DNA: TGCAGTGCCCCAAAAGGGACAGGGGAGGGGAACACTGAAGCTTTCTTT
CDR3: CSAPKGTGEGNTEAFF

D: TRBD2
size: -
J: TRBJ2-7
V: TRBV29-1
DNA: TGCAGCGTTGAGAGCGGGAGTTCGAACGAGCAGTACTTC
CDR3: CSVESGSSNEQYF

D: -
size: -
J: TRBJ1-1
V: TRBV29-1
DNA: TGCAGCGTTGAAGGGCAGGGTCTTCCCGAAGCTTTCTTT
CDR3: CSVEGQGLPEAFF

D: -
size: few
J: TRBJ1-1
V: TRBV2
DNA: TGTGCCAGCAGTCACACAGGTGCTGAAGCTTTCTTT
CDR3: CASSHTGAEAFF

D: TRBD1
size: -
J: TRBJ2-3
V: TRBV7-9
DNA: TGTGCCAGCAGCCCAACAACGACAGGGATCCCAGATACGCAGTATTTT
CDR3: CASSPTTTGIPDTQYF

D: -
size: -
J: TRBJ2-5
V: TRBV20-1
DNA: TGCAGTGCTAGCGACATGGACGGGCCCTTACCCCAAGAGACCCAGTACTTC
CDR3: CSASDMDGPLPQETQYF

D: TRBD1
size: -
J: TRBJ1-2
V: TRBV5-1
DNA: TGTGCCAGCAGCTTGGGACAGGCAACTAACTATGGCTACACCTTC
CDR3: CASSLGQATNYGYTF

D: -
size: -
J: TRBJ2-7
V: TRBV6-5
DNA: TGTGCCAGCAGTTATTGGCAGGAGTCCTACGAGCAGTACTTC
CDR3: CASSYWQESYEQYF

D: -
size: few
J: TRBJ2-7
V: TRBV7-2
DNA: TGTGCCAGCAGTTTATGGGGCAGGGACGGCGACGAGCAGTACTTC
CDR3: CASSLWGRDGDEQYF

D: TRBD1
size: -
J: TRBJ1-2
V: TRBV2
DNA: TGTGCCAGCGGCGGACCGGGACAGGGGGCGTATGGCTACACCTTC
CDR3: CASGGPGQGAYGYTF

D: -
size: -
J: TRBJ2-6
V: TRBV7-9
DNA: TGTGCCAGCAGCGCTAACGTCCTGACTTTC
CDR3: CASSANVLTF

D: TRBD2
size: -
J: TRBJ2-5
V: TRBV7-9
DNA: TGTGCCAGCAGCTTGGCGACTAGCGGGAGGAAAGAGACCCAGTACTTC
CDR3: CASSLATSGRKETQYF

D: TRBD1
size: -
J: TRBJ2-5
V: TRBV7-9
DNA: TGTGCCAGCAGCCTGGGGACAGCCCTGTACTTC
CDR3: CASSLGTALYF

D: -
size: many
J: TRBJ2-5
V: TRBV29-1
DNA: TGCAGCGTTGAGATCGGAACTAGTGAGGAGACCCAGTACTTC
CDR3: CSVEIGTSEETQYF

D: -
size: -
J: TRBJ2-7
V: TRBV7-2
DNA: TGTGCCAGCAGTGACTGGCAGGGTAACGAGCAGTACTTC
CDR3: CASSDWQGNEQYF

D: -
size: -
J: TRBJ2-7
V: TRBV10-1
DNA: TGCGCCAGCAGTGAGGGGGGCGCCTACGAGCAGTACTTC
CDR3: CASSEGGAYEQYF

D: TRBD1
size: -
J: TRBJ1-1
V: TRBV29-1
DNA: TGCAGCGTTGCAGGGGGAGTGACAGGGTACACTGAAGCTTTCTTT
CDR3: CSVAGGVTGYTEAFF